The 27 T cell receptor beta chains in this list originate from one sample, sequenced in a study of cytotoxic CD8 clonotypes in ibrutinib-treated CLL. This table comes from immunoSEQ multiplex PCR, and its TCRdb copy is limited to in-frame clones, with some not included. Altogether about 200,000 clones are present, about 72% being singletons, with the ten largest covering 13%. Source: PBMCs, taken after 24 months of ibrutinib treatment. These receptors all come from a human donor with chronic lymphocytic leukemia.

The V and J genes are TRBV11-2 and TRBJ2-2; TRBD1 matches at 9 bases. Germline-derived CDR1 and CDR2 are SGHAT and FQNNGV. J lost 7 bases, V lost 0 bases, and 9 bases had no gene match. This CDR3 is built from 17 residues. CDR3 loop: CASSLDRYRGRNGELFF. CDR3 DNA sequence: TGTGCCAGCAGCTTAGATCGGTACAGGGGGCGCAACGGGGAGCTGTTTTTT.

J is TRBJ1-1 and V is TRBV7-7; D not certain. V was clipped by 5 bases and J by 4 bases, with 14 bases between them. The CDR3 has 14 amino acids. Per germline, CDR1 SSHAT and CDR2 FNYEAQ (reference sequence). This CDR3 reads CASSPLSSGTEAFF. The CDR3 DNA sequence: TGTGCCAGCAGCCCTCTTAGCTCTGGCACTGAAGCTTTCTTT.

The chain carries TRBV18 and TRBJ1-4; possibly TRBD1 for D (6 bases). Germline V gives CDR1 KGHSH, CDR2 LQKENI. The CDR3 extends over 15 amino acids. Trimming left V 4 bases short and J 6 bases short, with 15 bases between. Here the CDR3 reads CASSREQGLDEKLFF. In DNA form, the CDR3 reads TGTGCCAGCTCACGGGAACAGGGTTTAGATGAAAAACTGTTTTTT.

The gene calls are TRBV9 and TRBJ2-3; 10 bases match TRBD2. Germline CDR1 and CDR2: SGDLS and YYNGEE. The CDR3 is made up of 15 amino acids. The junction had 5 bases not matched to a gene; V was cut back by 4 bases and J by 3 bases. CDR3 in amino acids: CASSPGTSETDTQYF. The CDR3 DNA sequence: TGTGCCAGCAGCCCCGGGACTAGCGAGACAGATACGCAGTATTTT.

The CDR3 region is CASSLGGVYEQYF. In nucleotides, the CDR3 is TGTGCCAGCAGCCTGGGGGGGGTCTACGAGCAGTACTTC. The V and J genes are TRBV5-4 and TRBJ2-7, with 7 bases identical to TRBD2. Germline trimming cut 4 bases from V and 3 bases from J; bases unmatched to any gene: 4. This CDR3 contains 13 residues. The germline CDR1 and CDR2 sequences are SGHNT and YYREEE (reference sequence). The full variable domain, its missing parts supplied by reference TRBV5-4 and TRBJ2-7, is ETGVTQSPTHLIKTRGQQVTLRCSSQSGHNTVSWYQQALGQGPQFIFQYYREEENGRGNFPPRFSGLQFPNYSSELNVNALELDDSALYLCASSLGGVYEQYFGPGTRLTVT.

The rearrangement uses TRBV6-5 and TRBJ2-1, with 11 nucleotides matching TRBD2. The CDR3 contains 15 residues. The trim removed 4 bases at V and 7 bases at J, leaving 6 bases unmatched. Germline CDR1 MNHEY, CDR2 SVGAGI. The CDR3 region is CASSSLAGGTNEQFF. DNA of the CDR3: TGTGCCAGCAGTTCTCTAGCGGGAGGCACGAATGAGCAGTTCTTC.

The chain links TRBV4-1 to TRBJ2-7; 7 bases align to TRBD1. Germline CDR1 MGHRA, CDR2 YSYEKL. The CDR3 sequence is 16 residues long. Trimming cost V 5 bases and J 2 bases; bases outside gene matches: 12. Written as DNA, the CDR3 is TGCGCCAGCAGCGGACGGGACAGAGAGGGAACCTACGAGCAGTACTTC. Protein product: CASSGRDREGTYEQYF.

The rearrangement joins TRBV2 to TRBJ1-5; 7 nucleotides align to TRBD1. Germline CDR1 and CDR2: SNHLY and FYNNEI. The CDR3 length is 15 residues. V was clipped by 5 bases and J by 2 bases; unmatched bases: 6. The CDR3 DNA sequence: TGTGCCAGCAGTCCTAACAGGGGAGGCAATCAGCCCCAGCATTTT. Amino acids: CASSPNRGGNQPQHF.

This sequence joins TRBV2 and TRBJ1-2; maybe TRBD1 (5 bases). This CDR3 spans 12 amino acids. Germline V gives CDR1 SNHLY, CDR2 FYNNEI. With 7 bases removed from V and 6 bases from J, the gap between germline ends came to 12 bases. CDR3 DNA sequence: TGTGCCAGCAAATGGGACCCGGATGGCTACACCTTC. This translates into CASKWDPDGYTF.

The rearrangement links TRBV18 to TRBJ2-2; D gene ambiguous. The CDR3 runs 15 residues. Germline loops: CDR1 KGHSH, CDR2 LQKENI. Trimming took 0 bases from V and 11 from J, leaving 16 bases between them. The CDR3 DNA reads as TGTGCCAGCTCACCACCTACCGGACGTCGCCGCGAGCTGTTTTTT. This sequence encodes CASSPPTGRRRELFF.

The rearrangement joins TRBV27 to TRBJ2-3; 14 nucleotides line up with TRBD2. This CDR3 is built from 15 residues. The germline gives CDR1 MNHEY, CDR2 SMNVEV (reference sequence). J was trimmed by 5 bases and V by 8 bases; bases with no gene match: 6. The CDR3 is CASHAGTSGGDTQYF. The DNA for the CDR3 is TGTGCCAGCCACGCCGGGACTAGCGGGGGAGATACGCAGTATTTT.

This chain links TRBV7-8 with TRBJ1-5; no definite D call. The ends were cut back, 4 bases at V and 10 bases at J, with 20 bases in the middle. The CDR3 length is 15 residues. Germline V gene sequence: CDR1 SGHVS, CDR2 FQNEAQ. The CDR3 loop reads CASSSMGQTRSPQHF. CDR3 DNA: TGTGCCAGCAGCTCTATGGGCCAAACACGATCCCCCCAGCATTTT.

The gene calls are TRBV5-1 and TRBJ2-1; a weak D match, TRBD2 (6 bases). This CDR3 region has 16 residues. V was cut by 0 bases and J by 8 bases, with 18 bases left in between. Germline lookup yields CDR1 SGHRS and CDR2 YFSETQ. CDR3 sequence reads: CASSLGRLDPPDEQFF. CDR3 sequence (DNA): TGCGCCAGCAGCTTGGGGCGACTAGACCCTCCTGATGAGCAGTTCTTC.

The rearrangement joins TRBV29-1 to TRBJ2-7; TRBD1 aligns across 9 bases. In germline, CDR1 is SQVTM, CDR2 ANQGSEA. CDR3 size: 13 residues. The V gene end was trimmed by 4 bases and the J gene end by 6 bases; junction bases not matched to a gene: 7. CDR3 bases: TGCAGCGTTGCAGCCCGGGACAGGGCCGAGCAGTACTTC. It encodes CSVAARDRAEQYF.

This sequence joins TRBV5-8 and TRBJ2-2, with 9 bases aligning to TRBD2. Germline CDR1 and CDR2: SGHTS and YDEGEE. With 4 bases clipped from V and 2 bases from J, the junction kept 6 bases outside the gene matches. This CDR3 is 16 amino acids long. The CDR3 region has the DNA TGTGCCAGCAGCCTAAGGACTAGCGCCAACACCGGGGAGCTGTTTTTT. It translates to CASSLRTSANTGELFF.

The chain carries TRBV28 and TRBJ1-2; 7 bases align to TRBD1. Germline values: CDR1 MDHEN, CDR2 SYDVKM. The CDR3 runs 14 residues. The junction had 3 bases not matched to a gene; V was cut back by 4 bases and J by 1 base. The CDR3 DNA is TGTGCCAGCAGTTCACAGGGGATTAACTATGGCTACACCTTC. Amino acids: CASSSQGINYGYTF.

J is TRBJ2-2 and V is TRBV18; D possibly matches TRBD1 or TRBD2 (5 bases each). V was pared by 4 bases and J by 3 bases, with 18 bases between. This CDR3 comprises 17 residues. In germline, CDR1 is KGHSH, CDR2 LQKENI. CDR3 sequence (DNA): TGTGCCAGCTCACTACAGGACTCCCGCCCGGACACCGGGGAGCTGTTTTTT. Its protein is CASSLQDSRPDTGELFF.

This rearrangement joins TRBV5-1 to TRBJ1-3, with no clear D. Germline V gives CDR1 SGHRS, CDR2 YFSETQ. The CDR3 spans 14 residues. Trimming took 4 bases from V and 4 from J, leaving 12 bases between them. The CDR3 coding sequence is TGCGCCAGCAGCAGCATTTCCTCGGGAAACACCATATATTTT. It specifies CASSSISSGNTIYF.

The chain has TRBV10-3 and TRBJ1-3; D may be TRBD1 (5 bases). The CDR3 totals 16 residues. Germline lookup yields CDR1 ENHRY and CDR2 SYGVKD. Trimming shortened V by 2 bases and J by 0 bases, and 11 bases separated the two germline ends. The CDR3 coding sequence is TGTGCCATCAGTGAGGTACAGGTTTTCTCTGGAAACACCATATATTTT. Translating gives CAISEVQVFSGNTIYF.

The J gene is TRBJ1-4, the V gene TRBV18; D gene unclear. In germline, CDR1 is KGHSH, CDR2 LQKENI. CDR3 size: 15 residues. V was pared by 0 bases and J by 7 bases, with 12 bases between. CDR3 residues: CASSPPIGSSEKLFF. The CDR3 nucleotides read TGTGCCAGCTCACCACCGATCGGGTCTAGTGAAAAACTGTTTTTT.

The chain is built from TRBV6-5 and TRBJ2-7, with TRBD1 identical over 11 bases. Per the germline V gene, CDR1 is MNHEY and CDR2 is SVGAGI. J gave up 4 bases and V 5 bases, and 7 bases lay outside the gene matches. The CDR3 is 15 amino acids. CDR3 protein: CASSLRDRGFYEQYF. The CDR3, as DNA: TGTGCCAGCAGTCTCCGGGACAGGGGGTTTTACGAGCAGTACTTC.

The V and J genes are TRBV2 and TRBJ2-1; D gene uncertain. This CDR3 spans 11 amino acids. CDR1 is SNHLY and CDR2 is FYNNEI in the germline V gene. Trimming cost V 2 bases and J 8 bases, with 4 bases left between them. In nucleotides, the CDR3 is TGTGCCAGCAGTGAATTGGATGAGCAGTTCTTC. Encoded protein: CASSELDEQFF.

The chain is built from TRBV5-4 and TRBJ2-4, with 11 positions matching TRBD2. The CDR3 has 18 amino acids. Germline V gives CDR1 SGHNT, CDR2 YYREEE (reference sequence). The trim removed 3 bases at V and 2 bases at J, leaving 10 bases unmatched. CDR3 in amino acids: CASSSNRTSGSPKNIQYF. DNA for the CDR3: TGTGCCAGCAGCTCGAACCGAACTAGCGGGAGTCCCAAAAACATTCAGTACTTC.

This clone showed up just a few times. The rearrangement uses TRBV27 and TRBJ1-4; D gene unclear. Germline V gene lookup returns CDR1 MNHEY and CDR2 SMNVEV (reference sequence). The CDR3 consists of 14 residues. Trimming took off 5 bases at V and 3 bases at J, with 10 bases between the two ends. CDR3 sequence reads: CASSLLGPNEKLFF. As DNA, the CDR3 is TGTGCCAGCAGTCTCCTAGGCCCTAATGAAAAACTGTTTTTT.

V gene TRBV27 combines with J gene TRBJ1-5, with TRBD1 identical over 12 bases. CDR3 length: 20 residues. V shed 6 bases, J shed 5 bases, and the junction held 20 bases outside the gene matches. In germline, CDR1 is MNHEY, CDR2 SMNVEV (reference sequence). CDR3 sequence reads: CASRPRDRGQRNGGYQPQHF. Here the CDR3 DNA reads TGTGCCAGCAGACCCCGGGACAGGGGGCAGAGGAATGGGGGGTATCAGCCCCAGCATTTT.

The V gene is TRBV7-9, the J gene TRBJ2-1; TRBD2 aligns across 12 bases. The CDR3 is 16 residues long. Germline V gene data show CDR1 as SEHNR and CDR2 as FQNEAQ (reference sequence). V trimming: 5 bases; J trimming: 9 bases; junction bases outside the gene matches: 11. The CDR3 DNA follows: TGTGCCAGCAGCCAAACTAGCGGGAGGTTCGGCGGTGAGCAGTTCTTC. It is translated as CASSQTSGRFGGEQFF.

The rearrangement joins TRBV7-8 to TRBJ2-3; the match to TRBD2 covers 13 bases. The germline V gene has CDR1 SGHVS and CDR2 FQNEAQ. V was clipped by 5 bases and J by 4 bases; unmatched bases: 9. The CDR3 contains 17 residues. CDR3 DNA sequence: TGTGCCAGCAGCCGAATACTAGCGGGAGGGCCGCCAGATACGCAGTATTTT. It is translated as CASSRILAGGPPDTQYF.